Given below is one TCR beta chain in context. The data derive from a study of T cell changes during pregnancy in multiple sclerosis. CDR1 and CDR2 from the germline V gene are SGHNT and YYREEE (reference sequence). Trimming took 0 bases from V and 8 from J, leaving 14 bases between them. This CDR3 contains 14 residues. TCRdb keeps only in-frame clones here, not all; method: immunoSEQ multiplex PCR. This table has tens of thousands of clones, 75% to 95% appearing once. This TCR derives from a female donor with multiple sclerosis, enrolled in a pregnancy study. The starting material was CD4+ T cells from peripheral blood mononuclear cells, obtained before pregnancy. This chain links TRBV5-4 with TRBJ1-2; D call uncertain. CDR3 in DNA: TGTGCCAGCAGCTTGGACTCAGCTGACTGGGGCTACACCTTC. It encodes CASSLDSADWGYTF. Full variable domain (remainder filled in from reference TRBV5-4 and TRBJ1-2): ETGVTQSPTHLIKTRGQQVTLRCSSQSGHNTVSWYQQALGQGPQFIFQYYREEENGRGNFPPRFSGLQFPNYSSELNVNALELDDSALYLCASSLDSADWGYTFGSGTRLTVV.